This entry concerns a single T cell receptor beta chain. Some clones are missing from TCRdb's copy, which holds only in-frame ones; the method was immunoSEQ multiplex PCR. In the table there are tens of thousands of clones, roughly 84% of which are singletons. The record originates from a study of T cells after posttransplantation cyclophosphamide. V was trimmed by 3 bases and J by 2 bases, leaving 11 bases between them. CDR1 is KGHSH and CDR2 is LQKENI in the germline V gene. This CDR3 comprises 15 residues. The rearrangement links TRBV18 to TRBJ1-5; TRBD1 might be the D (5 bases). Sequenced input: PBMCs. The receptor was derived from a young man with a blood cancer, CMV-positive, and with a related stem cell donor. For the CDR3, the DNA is TGTGCCAGCTCACCCGGGGGTCAGGGCAATCAGCCCCAGCATTTT. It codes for CASSPGGQGNQPQHF.